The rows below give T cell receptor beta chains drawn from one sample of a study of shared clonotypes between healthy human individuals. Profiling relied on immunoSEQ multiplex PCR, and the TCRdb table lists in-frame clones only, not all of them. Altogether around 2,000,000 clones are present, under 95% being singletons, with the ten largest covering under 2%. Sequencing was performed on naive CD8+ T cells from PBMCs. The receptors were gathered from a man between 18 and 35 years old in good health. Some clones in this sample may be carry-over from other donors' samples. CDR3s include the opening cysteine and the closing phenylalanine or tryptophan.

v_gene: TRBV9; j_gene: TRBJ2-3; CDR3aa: CASSVSGNTDTQYF
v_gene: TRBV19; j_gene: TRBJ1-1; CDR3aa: CASSIDQGGGAEVLNTEAFF
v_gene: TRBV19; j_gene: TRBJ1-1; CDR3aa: CASSTLRTFF
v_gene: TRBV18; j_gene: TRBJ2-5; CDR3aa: CASSPARETQYF
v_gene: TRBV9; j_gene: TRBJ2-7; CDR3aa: CASSVGLVSEQYF
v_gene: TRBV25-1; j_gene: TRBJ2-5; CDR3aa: CASSGLGLGDEETQYF
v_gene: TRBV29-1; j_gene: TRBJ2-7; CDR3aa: CSALGDQSSEQYF
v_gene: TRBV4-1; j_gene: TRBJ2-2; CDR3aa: CASREVPNTGELFF
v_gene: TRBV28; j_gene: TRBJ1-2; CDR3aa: CASSLDRVANYGYTF
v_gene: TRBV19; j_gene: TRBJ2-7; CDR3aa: CASRKDSYEQYF
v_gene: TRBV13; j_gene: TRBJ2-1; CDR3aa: CASSSRLAGVNEQFF
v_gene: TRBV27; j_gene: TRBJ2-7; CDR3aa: CASRRAGGSSYEQYF